This TCR beta chain was recovered during a study of T cells in Graves' hyperthyroidism and ophthalmopathy. Findings and caveats of the study: Progression to ophthalmopathy was predicted a median of approximately 6.4 months early.

Germline loops: CDR1 MNHEY, CDR2 SVGAGI. With 3 bases removed from V and 1 base from J, the gap between germline ends came to 10 bases. CDR3 size: 15 residues. Researchers amplified the TCR beta CDR3 regions from RNA transcripts. HTBI primers were used for first-round RT-PCR of the TCR CDR3. In TCRdb, the multiplex PCR reads were re-called with MiXCR into one record per CDR3 protein. The sample records 500,000 to 600,000 distinct CDR3 sequences, approximately 16% being singletons. Newly diagnosed patients aged 18 to 65 had hyperthyroidism of under 2 months' duration. Worth noting for this clonotype: Its cognate antigen is unknown.

The V gene is TRBV6-5, the J gene TRBJ2-1; no definite D call. The sequenced sample was blood. The clonotype comes from a young woman with Graves' hyperthyroidism. The CDR3 protein is CASSYELGSYNEQFF. CDR3 sequence (DNA): TGTGCCAGCAGTTATGAATTGGGATCCTACAATGAGCAGTTCTTC.